Presented here are 5 T cell receptor beta chains from one specimen sequenced in a study of cytomegalovirus exposure and HLA in healthy donors. Profiled with immunoSEQ multiplex PCR; TCRdb holds only in-frame clones, not every one. The repertoire has approximately 260,000 clones, just over 85% of them found once; the top ten carry about 1%. Sequencing used PBMCs. Receptors were obtained from a woman aged 18 to 35 in good health and CMV-seronegative.

The chain recombines TRBV30 with TRBJ2-3; the D gene is possibly TRBD2 (6 bases). CDR3 length equals 10 residues. V dropped 8 bases and J dropped 9 bases, with 12 bases sitting between them. Germline-derived CDR1 and CDR2 are GTSNPN and SVGIG (reference sequence). In DNA, the CDR3 is TGTGCCGCCGGGGGAAGGACGCAGTATTTT. Its protein product is CAAGGRTQYF.

The chain is built from TRBV6-4 and TRBJ1-2; possibly TRBD1 for D (6 bases). Germline V gene lookup returns CDR1 MRHNA and CDR2 SNTAGT. CDR3 size: 13 residues. V dropped 3 bases and J dropped 6 bases, with 11 bases sitting between them. CDR3 residues: CASSEGGGDGYTF. The CDR3 coding sequence is TGTGCCAGCAGTGAAGGGGGAGGGGATGGCTACACCTTC.

The V gene is TRBV29-1, the J gene TRBJ1-1; the match to TRBD1 covers 7 bases. J gave up 7 bases and V 7 bases, and 9 bases lay outside the gene matches. The CDR3 covers 12 residues. In germline, CDR1 is SQVTM, CDR2 ANQGSEA. Here the CDR3 DNA reads TGCAGCGCTAGACAGGGTCAGCTTGAAGCTTTCTTT. This gives the protein CSARQGQLEAFF.

The rearrangement links TRBV30 to TRBJ1-4, with D uncertain. The CDR3 sequence is 13 residues long. V was shortened by 2 bases and J by 2 bases, with 6 bases between the two germline ends. In germline, CDR1 is GTSNPN, CDR2 SVGIG (reference sequence). The CDR3 loop is CAWSFQTNEKLFF. The CDR3 DNA reads as TGTGCCTGGAGTTTTCAGACTAATGAAAAACTGTTTTTT.

The chain couples TRBV6-5 to TRBJ2-1; 8 bases are a match to TRBD2. Trimming cost V 6 bases and J 4 bases; bases outside gene matches: 8. CDR1 is MNHEY and CDR2 is SVGAGI in the germline V gene. The CDR3 is 15 amino acids. The CDR3 DNA reads TGTGCCAGCAGCACTAGCGGAAATCCATACAATGAGCAGTTCTTC. It is translated as CASSTSGNPYNEQFF.